Listed below are T cell receptor beta chains from one sample, sequenced in a study of T cells expressing NK-cell markers. TCRdb reworked the 5' RACE reads into one entry per CDR3 protein, no DNA. The data include 300,000 or so distinct CDR3 sequences; the top ten clones carry about 4%. The sequencing sample was made of blood T cells: a sorted CD56 or NKG2C T cell subset, CD4+ or CD8+ T cells, or bulk PBMC T cells (not recorded which). The receptor source for this set is a woman aged 18 to 75 in good health. The CDR3 runs from the conserved cysteine through the conserved F or W.

CDR3 protein	V gene	J gene
CAIASSELLTGELFF	TRBV6-1	TRBJ2-2
CAISPGTGETEQYF	TRBV10-3	TRBJ2-7
CSTWDRLAYTEAFF	TRBV29-1	TRBJ1-1
CASRGQGATGELFF	TRBV19	TRBJ2-2
CSARKQGDYTF	TRBV20-1	TRBJ1-2
CSARDSYNSPLHF	TRBV20-1	TRBJ1-6
CASSQDTASGRSEQFF	TRBV4-3	TRBJ2-1
CSVGLYLNTEAFF	TRBV29-1	TRBJ1-1
CASSPRGLEAFF	TRBV7-2	TRBJ1-1
CASSPRGRFTDTQYF	TRBV4-3	TRBJ2-3
CASSLASSAYNEQFF	TRBV7-2	TRBJ2-1
CASSPGINYGYTF	TRBV18	TRBJ1-2
CASSPRRGSYNEQFF	TRBV18	TRBJ2-1
CASSHGGALMNTEAFF	TRBV6-5	TRBJ1-1
CASSGAQTDRHEQYF	TRBV12-3/TRBV12-4	TRBJ2-7
CASRQTGLSYEQYF	TRBV11-2	TRBJ2-7
CASSVAPGGTQYF	TRBV9	TRBJ2-5
CATSREPRTQPQHF	TRBV15	TRBJ1-5
CSVDRFSSNEQFF	TRBV29-1	TRBJ2-1
CSATGGTWSYEQYF	TRBV20-1	TRBJ2-7
CASSSGPSYNEQFF	TRBV4-1	TRBJ2-1
CAISESGGSQPQHF	TRBV10-3	TRBJ1-5
CASSLTGANTEAFF	TRBV7-3	TRBJ1-1
CASSPDSGNTIYF	TRBV7-2	TRBJ1-3
CASSALTGALTEAFF	TRBV9	TRBJ1-1
CASTGTGVTDTQYF	TRBV7-2	TRBJ2-3
CASSRGGEGVQETQYF	TRBV7-9	TRBJ2-5
CSAKRQDPNTGELFF	TRBV20-1	TRBJ2-2
CASSRDIGYQPQHF	TRBV7-2	TRBJ1-5
CASSQRHSNSPLHF	TRBV4-3	TRBJ1-6
CASSQVGGATDAFF	TRBV3-1	TRBJ1-1
CSALRGRETQYF	TRBV20-1	TRBJ2-5
CASRSRDRGYGYTF	TRBV12-3/TRBV12-4	TRBJ1-2
CASSLSGRPREQYF	TRBV28	TRBJ2-7
CSAPRDQAYEQYF	TRBV20-1	TRBJ2-7
CASSGDSYNSPLHF	TRBV25-1	TRBJ1-6
CASSELAGGSTGELFF	TRBV10-1	TRBJ2-2
CASSLQGEGETQYF	TRBV4-2	TRBJ2-5
CASSLVAGGTYEQYF	TRBV5-1	TRBJ2-7
CSASVVGAPSYNEQFF	TRBV20-1	TRBJ2-1
CAWSVLDWGQTYEQYF	TRBV30	TRBJ2-7
CASTLGGPRELFF	TRBV6-1	TRBJ2-2
CASSEMGPSGANVLTF	TRBV2	TRBJ2-6
CASSLVGTDRVKLFF	TRBV7-2	TRBJ1-4
CSARAMGEAGASQETQYF	TRBV20-1	TRBJ2-5
CASRRTGLSYNEQFF	TRBV6-1	TRBJ2-1
CASSQSGQVRKTQYF	TRBV4-1	TRBJ2-5